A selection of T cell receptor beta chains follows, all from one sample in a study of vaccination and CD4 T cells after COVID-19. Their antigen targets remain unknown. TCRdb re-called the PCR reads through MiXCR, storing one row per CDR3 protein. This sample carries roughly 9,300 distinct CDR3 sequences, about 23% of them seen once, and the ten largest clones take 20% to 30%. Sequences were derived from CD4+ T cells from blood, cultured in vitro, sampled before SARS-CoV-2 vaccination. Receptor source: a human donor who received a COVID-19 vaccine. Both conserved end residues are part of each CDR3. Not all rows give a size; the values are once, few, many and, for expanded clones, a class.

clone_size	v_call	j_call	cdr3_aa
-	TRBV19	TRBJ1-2	CASSILRGDYGYTF
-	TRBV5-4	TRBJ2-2	CASSRDSRNTGELFF
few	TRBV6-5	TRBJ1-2	CASSSQGYGYTF
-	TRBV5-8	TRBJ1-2	CASSALEGVSNYGYTF
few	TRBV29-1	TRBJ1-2	CSVRQTGKDGYTF
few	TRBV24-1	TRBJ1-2	CATSRGTGSGYTF
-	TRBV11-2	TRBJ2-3	CASSLGLVPTDTQYF
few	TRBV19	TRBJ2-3	CASNDGGRGTDTQYF
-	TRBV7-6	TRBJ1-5	CASSLDGYSNQPQHF
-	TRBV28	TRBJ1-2	CASSSAGSGYTF
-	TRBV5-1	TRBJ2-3	CASTPGPSTSDTQYF
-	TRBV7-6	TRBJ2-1	CASSLSRRGGGGQFF
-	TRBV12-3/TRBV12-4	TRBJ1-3	CASTGDLGNTIYF
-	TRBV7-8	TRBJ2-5	CASSSLAGGLGETQYF
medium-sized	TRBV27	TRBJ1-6	CASSLSTGAIGSPLHF
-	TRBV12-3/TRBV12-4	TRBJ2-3	CASRLTGGRTDTQYF
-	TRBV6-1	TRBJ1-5	CASSRGQGGGQPQHF
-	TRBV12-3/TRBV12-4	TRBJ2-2	CASSFRDGGELFF
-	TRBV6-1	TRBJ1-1	CASTRDRGNTEAFF
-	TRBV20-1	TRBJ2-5	CSASGKGAGVETQYF
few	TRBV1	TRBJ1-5	CTSRGRYNQPQHF
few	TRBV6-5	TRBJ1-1	CASSYQDGEAFF
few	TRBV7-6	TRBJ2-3	CASSPGVAGGLSTDTQYF
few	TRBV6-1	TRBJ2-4	CASSRTSGGIERSSLAKNIQYF
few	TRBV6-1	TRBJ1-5	CASSAAGVGVHQPQHF
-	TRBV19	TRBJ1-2	CASSTVLDISYGYTF